This TCR beta chain was recovered during a study of technical replicates of blood from several donors. Libraries were prepared by immunoSEQ multiplex PCR; TCRdb keeps only in-frame clonotypes and omits some of them. The sample consists of about 75,000 clones, 95% to 98% of them appearing once. Germline V gene data show CDR1 as SGHNT and CDR2 as YYREEE (reference sequence). The V gene end was trimmed by 0 bases and the J gene end by 10 bases; junction bases not matched to a gene: 3. The CDR3 sequence is 12 residues long. The J gene is TRBJ1-1, the V gene TRBV5-4; 7 bases map to TRBD1. Sequencing was carried out using T cells isolated from PBMCs. The TCR originated in a human donor in good health. The CDR3 DNA reads TGTGCCAGCAGCTTGGTAGGACAGGTAGCTTTCTTT. It is translated as CASSLVGQVAFF.